This T cell receptor (beta chain) was obtained from a study of long-term antiretroviral therapy in people with HIV (dated 2022 in TCRdb). Study-level background: Collection of the earliest samples took place about a decade ahead of the 2015 WHO recommendation for immediate ART, at a time when ART was typically delayed until CD4 counts fell. Test extractions of a monoclonal T-cell line alongside a few dozen polyclonal samples showed no cross-contamination during QIAcube processing. A retrospective serial study tested whether changes in peripheral blood TRB repertoire composition and diversity were associated with ART initiation and durable HIV suppression. Of the 30 to 35 participants with HIV, 10 to 11 were female. A total of under 250 cryopreserved PBMC samples came from 25 to 30 adults with confirmed HIV infection and were collected serially over a mean of about six years (range 1-12).

As regards this clone: No antigen is known for it. Base qualities are not provided; no much larger clone lies one nucleotide away.

Germline trimming: 6 bases from V, 4 bases from J; junction bases outside gene matches: 4. Counted from cysteine to phenylalanine, this CDR3 has 15 amino acids. Only CDR3 DNA remains: 45 bases, in frame from the first base. Taken from the germline V gene, the CDR1 and CDR2 loops are ENHRY and SYGVKD. The paper as a whole reports these results and caveats: The repertoire was dominated across all time points by expanded TRB clones identified before ART initiation, although this dominance was seen to fluctuate and to decrease in many PLHIV after ART. The samples span the years 2004 to 2017, and the ART regimens used at that time may not be as effective as current regimens. Starting ART was linked to a significant rise in TRB diversity, yet even with long-term ART the diversity remained significantly lower than in transplant donor controls. Limited PBMC availability meant only the TCR beta chain was sequenced, without alpha chain pairing. Because cell numbers in pre-ART samples were limited, unsorted PBMC were profiled instead of sorted CD4+ and CD8+ T cells. HIV repertoires had narrower CDR3 length ranges than controls, and the network structure suggested an antigen-experienced repertoire that shifted only slightly toward naive after ART. Inferences about post-ART repertoire changes were limited because no data were available on ART adherence, viral resistance or therapy changes.

The immunoSEQ hsTCRB v3.0 assay was used at survey level resolution to sequence the TRB variable region. TRB sequencing targeted a depth of roughly 35,000-55,000 T-cell genomes per sample. Pooled TRB libraries were sequenced on an Illumina MiSeq with a v3 150-cycle kit. The authors' pipeline ran thus. Analysis of repertoires was carried out in R inside a reproducible Nextflow workflow spanning QC, data transformation and analysis. LymphoSeq2, an R package for AIRR-Seq data exploration, was used to implement custom analyses. Four samples yielding fewer than 5000 total TRB sequences were excluded, leaving 188 analyzed HIV repertoires. Among the 180 to 200 retained HIV repertoires, some 59 were collected before ART initiation and 129 after ART initiation. Each repertoire was downsampled to 5000 TRB nucleotide sequences, and summary statistics were averaged across 100 downsampling iterations. The analysis kept only TRB sequences whose CDR3 regions were at least seven amino acids long. A Shannon entropy-derived clonality score and the Gini coefficient were used to measure diversity. In repertoire networks, the top 5000 CDR3 amino acid sequences were linked whenever an edit distance of one separated two sequences. GLIPH2 predicted antigen specificity groups and MHC restriction for TRB CDR3 amino acid sequences. CDR3 amino acid sequences were matched against VDJdb and McPAS-TCR to flag known CMV, EBV, HIV or tissue antigen associations. Pre-ART, post-ART and control groups were compared with Wilcoxon signed-rank tests and Holm-Bonferroni correction. TCRdb's version of the immuneACCESS table is confined to in-frame rearrangements and falls short of the full clone set. An unresolved V gene accounts for under half of the shortfall where checked; the remainder is of unknown origin. That table furnishes V, J and clone size, whereas the DNA furnished D and trimming. The sample contains about 30,000 clones, 80% of them found a single time. The top ten clonotypes cover roughly 7% of the sample.

Participants were included only if at least one PBMC sample before ART initiation and at least two post-ART samples were available. All participants with HIV were treated in the United States of America. Before DNA extraction, cryopreserved samples of roughly 0.95-10 million PBMC were thawed and washed. At the time of the earliest PBMC sample for each participant with HIV, ages ranged from about 23 to 60 years. PBMC samples were contributed by each participant from 1-4 timepoints before ART initiation and 2-8 timepoints after ART initiation, with a median of 7 samples. For every participant, serial HIV viral load, CD4+ T-cell count, ART history and demographic data were obtained. Genomic DNA was extracted from unsorted PBMC with a Qiagen kit on a QIAcube, processed in batches of 12 samples.

This receptor was obtained from a man aged 40-55 years with HIV. The chain is made from TRBV10-3 and TRBJ2-2, with 11 central nucleotides matching TRBD2. The source material was unsorted PBMCs, sampled 0.3 years after starting antiretroviral therapy. Here the CDR3 is given as CAISGTSGSTGELFF. The nucleotide sequence is given as TGTGCCATCAGCGGGACTAGCGGTTCCACCGGGGAGCTGTTTTTT.